Following are 28 T cell receptor beta chains from one sample sequenced in a study of T-cell memory formation after mild COVID-19. TCRdb independently ran MiXCR on the 5' RACE reads; one entry per CDR3 protein. The table includes under 550,000 distinct CDR3 sequences, 15% to 20% detected once. The sequenced sample consisted of PBMCs or a T cell subset sorted from them (not recorded which). These receptors all stem from an adult woman who had mild COVID-19 (a few samples of this study predate the infection). Cell type and time point are not known.

In this sample, this clonotype turned up a few times. CDR3 amino acids: CASSAPDNTGELFF. The CDR3 region has the DNA TGTGCCAGCAGCGCACCGGATAACACCGGGGAGCTGTTTTTT. V is TRBV7-6 and J is TRBJ2-2; no reliable D call. Germline CDR1 SGHVS, CDR2 FNYEAQ. The V end lost 5 bases, the J end lost 2 bases, and 9 bases lay between the germline ends. CDR3 size: 14 residues.

The chain uses TRBV7-8 and TRBJ2-2; a weak D match, TRBD1 (7 bases). The germline gives CDR1 SGHVS, CDR2 FQNEAQ. V lost 3 bases, J lost 5 bases, and 13 bases lay in between. The length of the CDR3 is 15 residues. The CDR3 loop is CASSFWTGGTGELFF. CDR3 in DNA: TGTGCCAGCAGCTTCTGGACAGGAGGGACCGGGGAGCTGTTTTTT.

The chain links TRBV11-1 to TRBJ2-1; D is unresolved. The CDR3 has 15 residues. CDR1 SGHAT and CDR2 FQDESV come from the germline V gene (reference sequence). V was cut by 0 bases and J by 5 bases, with 11 bases left in between. The CDR3 sequence: CASSLASTHNNEQFF. CDR3 DNA: TGTGCCAGCAGCTTAGCCAGTACTCACAACAATGAGCAGTTCTTC.

The chain recombines TRBV5-1 with TRBJ2-2, with 9 bases fitting TRBD2. In germline, CDR1 is SGHRS, CDR2 YFSETQ. V shed 5 bases and J 8 bases; nucleotides not matched to a gene: 7. There are 14 residues in the CDR3. The CDR3 here is CASSIAGEFGELFF. In DNA form, the CDR3 reads TGCGCCAGCAGTATAGCGGGAGAGTTTGGGGAGCTGTTTTTT.

The CDR3: CASSPNDDRVGETQYF. The CDR3 DNA reads TGTGCCAGCAGCCCGAATGATGACAGGGTAGGGGAGACCCAGTACTTC. The rearrangement joins TRBV5-5 to TRBJ2-5, with TRBD1 matching over 7 bases. The CDR3 contains 16 residues. The junction had 14 bases not matched to a gene; V was cut back by 4 bases and J by 5 bases. Germline V gene data show CDR1 as SGHKS and CDR2 as YYEKEE (reference sequence). Filled out from reference TRBV5-5 and TRBJ2-5, the complete variable domain reads DAGVTQSPTHLIKTRGQQVTLRCSPISGHKSVSWYQQVLGQGPQFIFQYYEKEERGRGNFPDRFSARQFPNYSSELNVNALLLGDSALYLCASSPNDDRVGETQYFGPGTRLLVL.

The table lists this clonotype with many counts. The rearrangement links TRBV20-1 to TRBJ2-1; D perhaps matches TRBD1 (5 bases). With 3 bases removed from V and 3 bases from J, the gap between germline ends came to 12 bases. Germline V lookup: CDR1 DFQATT, CDR2 SNEGSKA (reference sequence). This CDR3 contains 14 residues. The CDR3: CSASPRQGYNEQFF. In nucleotides, the CDR3 is TGCAGTGCTAGCCCCCGTCAGGGCTACAATGAGCAGTTCTTC.

The chain recombines TRBV5-1 with TRBJ1-1; 10 bases fit TRBD1. With 7 bases clipped from V and 0 bases from J, the junction kept 12 bases outside the gene matches. Germline V gene data show CDR1 as SGHRS and CDR2 as YFSETQ. The CDR3 totals 17 residues. CDR3 in amino acids: CASAGQGLGGMNTEAFF. In DNA form, the CDR3 reads TGCGCCAGCGCGGGACAGGGGCTGGGCGGGATGAACACTGAAGCTTTCTTT.

This clonotype was observed a handful of times. J is TRBJ1-2 and V is TRBV6-6; 9 bases map to TRBD1. The CDR3 has 13 residues. CDR1 MNHNY and CDR2 SVGAGI come from the germline V gene (reference sequence). V lost 2 bases to trimming and J lost 8 bases; unmatched junction nucleotides: 3. CDR3 sequence reads: CASSYGQGLGYTF. CDR3 sequence (DNA): TGTGCCAGCAGTTACGGACAGGGGCTAGGCTACACCTTC.

This clonotype was recorded at least ten times. The chain is built from TRBV5-1 and TRBJ2-7; 7 positions match TRBD1. The V gene end was trimmed by 5 bases and the J gene end by 1 base; junction bases not matched to a gene: 9. Germline CDR1 reads SGHRS; CDR2 reads YFSETQ. This CDR3 is built from 15 residues. CDR3 sequence: CASRPSGGISYEQYF. CDR3 nucleotide sequence: TGCGCCAGCAGACCCTCAGGGGGTATTTCCTACGAGCAGTACTTC.

A few counts support this clonotype. V and J are TRBV7-9 and TRBJ2-3; D not resolved. Between the trimmed V and J ends, which lost 4 bases and 10 bases, there was a span of 12 bases. CDR1 and CDR2 (germline): SEHNR, FQNEAQ (reference sequence). This CDR3 has 12 amino acids. CDR3: CASSSPALAQYF. CDR3 DNA: TGTGCCAGCAGCTCTCCCGCATTGGCGCAGTATTTT. Full variable domain (missing parts from reference TRBV7-9 and TRBJ2-3): DTGVSQNPRHKITKRGQNVTFRCDPISEHNRLYWYRQTLGQGPEFLTYFQNEAQLEKSRLLSDRFSAERPKGSFSTLEIQRTEQGDSAMYLCASSSPALAQYFGPGTRLTVL.

This clonotype was counted ten times or more. The chain employs TRBV7-6 and TRBJ2-1, with TRBD2 as a possible D gene (5 bases). Trimming left V 1 base short and J 0 bases short, with 16 bases between. The CDR3 runs 18 residues. Germline CDR1 reads SGHVS; CDR2 reads FNYEAQ. The CDR3 region is CASSLGEWRTSSYNEQFF. The CDR3 DNA follows: TGTGCCAGCAGCTTAGGGGAATGGAGGACGAGCTCCTACAATGAGCAGTTCTTC. Full variable domain (remainder filled in from reference TRBV7-6 and TRBJ2-1): GAGVSQSPRYKVTKRGQDVALRCDPISGHVSLYWYRQALGQGPEFLTYFNYEAQQDKSGLPNDRFSAERPEGSISTLTIQRTEQRDSAMYRCASSLGEWRTSSYNEQFFGPGTRLTVL.

The rearrangement joins TRBV7-9 to TRBJ2-4, with D uncertain. The CDR3 extends over 14 amino acids. The germline V and J ends were trimmed by 2 bases and 4 bases, with 9 bases remaining between them. Germline CDR1 is SEHNR and CDR2 is FQNEAQ (reference sequence). CDR3: CASSLLDMKNIQYF. The CDR3 DNA reads as TGTGCCAGCAGCTTATTGGATATGAAAAACATTCAGTACTTC.

This clonotype was seen more than once but under ten times. The V and J genes are TRBV18 and TRBJ2-5; D is perhaps TRBD2 (6 bases). V dropped 1 base and J dropped 7 bases, with 22 bases sitting between them. CDR3 length: 17 residues. CDR1 and CDR2 (germline): KGHSH, LQKENI. The CDR3 region is CASSPLKGTAVLGTQYF. The CDR3 nucleotides are TGTGCCAGCTCACCACTAAAAGGGACTGCCGTATTGGGGACCCAGTACTTC. Full variable domain (remainder filled in from reference TRBV18 and TRBJ2-5): NAGVMQNPRHLVRRRGQEARLRCSPMKGHSHVYWYRQLPEEGLKFMVYLQKENIIDESGMPKERFSAEFPKEGPSILRIQQVVRGDSAAYFCASSPLKGTAVLGTQYFGPGTRLLVL.

This chain connects TRBV11-2 to TRBJ2-7, with a weak D call TRBD1 (6 bases). The CDR3 length is 14 residues. V was trimmed by 5 bases and J by 2 bases, leaving 13 bases between them. Germline CDR1 is SGHAT and CDR2 is FQNNGV. The CDR3 sequence is CASSAAGTPYEQYF. The CDR3 nucleotides are TGTGCCAGCAGCGCTGCCGGGACACCCTACGAGCAGTACTTC.

As regards this clonotype: At one end, the junction sequence differs from germline, possibly due to a read error. This chain uses TRBV9 with TRBJ1-1; D ambiguous. The CDR3 extends over 15 amino acids. CDR1 is SGDLS and CDR2 is YYNGEE in the germline V gene. In nucleotides, the CDR3 is TGTGCCAGCAGCGCGGCGGGAGATGGGTACACTGAATCTTTCTTT. It is translated as CASSAAGDGYTESFF.

This clonotype was detected only a few times. The rearrangement joins TRBV7-2 to TRBJ2-3; 7 positions agree with TRBD2. The CDR3 runs to 15 residues. The V and J ends lost 3 bases and 2 bases, in that order; junction bases with no gene match: 5. CDR1 SGHTA and CDR2 FQGNSA come from the germline V gene. The CDR3 loop reads CASSFWGGSTDTQYF. CDR3 in DNA: TGTGCCAGCAGCTTTTGGGGGGGGTCCACAGATACGCAGTATTTT.

V gene TRBV5-6 combines with J gene TRBJ2-7; D is uncertain. The ends were cut back, 2 bases at V and 5 bases at J, with 11 bases in the middle. The germline V gene has CDR1 SGHDT and CDR2 YYEEEE. The length of the CDR3 is 13 residues. CDR3 sequence reads: CASSLPPPNEQYF. The CDR3 region has the DNA TGTGCCAGCAGCTTACCCCCCCCTAACGAGCAGTACTTC. The full variable domain, its missing parts supplied by reference TRBV5-6 and TRBJ2-7, is DAGVTQSPTHLIKTRGQQVTLRCSPKSGHDTVSWYQQALGQGPQFIFQYYEEEERQRGNFPDRFSGHQFPNYSSELNVNALLLGDSALYLCASSLPPPNEQYFGPGTRLTVT.

The chain combines TRBV7-9 with TRBJ1-4; D remains ambiguous. With 6 bases removed from V and 8 bases from J, the gap between germline ends came to 13 bases. The CDR3 has 13 amino acids. In germline, CDR1 is SEHNR, CDR2 FQNEAQ (reference sequence). In DNA form, the CDR3 reads TGTGCCAGCAGAACCGGGGTGAGGGAAAAACTGTTTTTT. This translates into CASRTGVREKLFF. The full variable domain, its missing parts supplied by reference TRBV7-9 and TRBJ1-4, is DTGVSQNPRHKITKRGQNVTFRCDPISEHNRLYWYRQTLGQGPEFLTYFQNEAQLEKSRLLSDRFSAERPKGSFSTLEIQRTEQGDSAMYLCASRTGVREKLFFGSGTQLSVL.

The gene calls are TRBV29-1 and TRBJ2-3; 7 positions match TRBD1. Germline CDR1 is SQVTM and CDR2 is ANQGSEA. The CDR3 spans 14 residues. V gave up 1 base and J gave up 2 bases; unmatched junction bases: 3. CDR3 in amino acids: CSVEGQGPTDTQYF. CDR3 nucleotides: TGCAGCGTTGAAGGACAGGGACCCACAGATACGCAGTATTTT.

The count of this clonotype is one. The gene calls are TRBV14 and TRBJ2-3; weak D call: TRBD2 (5 bases). The CDR3 consists of 16 residues. Germline assignment: CDR1 SGHDN and CDR2 FVKESK. Trimming shortened V by 1 base and J by 2 bases, and 13 bases separated the two germline ends. CDR3 region: CASSQGPAANTDTQYF. The CDR3 DNA sequence: TGTGCCAGCAGCCAAGGCCCAGCGGCAAACACAGATACGCAGTATTTT.

This clonotype has at least ten counts. This chain joins TRBV5-1 and TRBJ2-1; no reliable D call. CDR3 length: 13 amino acids. CDR1 and CDR2 from the germline V gene are SGHRS and YFSETQ. Trimming removed 2 bases from V and 5 bases from J, with 8 bases in between. The CDR3: CASSLTTNNEQFF. The CDR3 nucleotides read TGCGCCAGCAGCTTAACTACTAACAATGAGCAGTTCTTC.

The chain recombines TRBV20-1 with TRBJ1-6; D remains ambiguous. Germline V gene data show CDR1 as DFQATT and CDR2 as SNEGSKA (reference sequence). The CDR3 consists of 15 residues. Trimming pared 5 bases from V and 8 bases from J, leaving 19 bases between. The CDR3 DNA follows: TGCAGTGCTGCACCCTGGAAACAAAGCTATTCACCCCTCCACTTT. This gives the protein CSAAPWKQSYSPLHF.

The genes are TRBV7-9 and TRBJ2-7; 7 nucleotides line up with TRBD1. After removal of 4 bases from V and 2 bases from J, the junction contained 5 bases not matched to a gene. Germline assignment: CDR1 SEHNR and CDR2 FQNEAQ (reference sequence). The CDR3 sequence is 14 residues long. CDR3: CASSSDRTAYEQYF. The CDR3 DNA reads as TGTGCCAGCAGCTCGGACAGGACGGCCTACGAGCAGTACTTC.

This clonotype was seen more than once but under ten times. V usage is TRBV20-1 and J usage is TRBJ2-3, with 11 bases matching TRBD1. The V gene's germline CDR1 is DFQATT and CDR2 SNEGSKA (reference sequence). J gave up 3 bases and V 5 bases, and 4 bases lay outside the gene matches. The CDR3 totals 14 residues. DNA of the CDR3: TGCAGTGCTCCGGGACAGGGGGGGACAGATACGCAGTATTTT. This gives the protein CSAPGQGGTDTQYF.

The sample holds a few counts of this clonotype. This chain links TRBV3-1 with TRBJ2-1, with TRBD2 matching 9 bases. The CDR3 consists of 19 residues. CDR1 and CDR2 from the germline V gene are LGHDT and YNNKEL (reference sequence). V was pared by 0 bases and J by 4 bases, with 13 bases of the junction left unmatched. Written as DNA, the CDR3 is TGTGCCAGCAGCCAAGATACCCCCGTCATAGCGGGGGATTACAATGAGCAGTTCTTC. It translates to CASSQDTPVIAGDYNEQFF.

The chain joins TRBV11-2 to TRBJ2-7; 10 bases map to TRBD1. Germline lookup yields CDR1 SGHAT and CDR2 FQNNGV. J gave up 2 bases and V 3 bases, and 4 bases lay outside the gene matches. The length of the CDR3 is 15 residues. The CDR3 DNA sequence: TGTGCCAGCAGCTTGGGACAGGGGATCCCCTACGAGCAGTACTTC. Translating gives CASSLGQGIPYEQYF.

This clonotype was observed a few times. This chain joins TRBV12-3 or TRBV12-4 and TRBJ1-5, with D unclear. V was cut by 4 bases and J by 1 base, with 8 bases left in between. The CDR3 runs to 14 residues. The CDR3 nucleotides are TGTGCCAGCAGTTGGTCGCAGAGCAATCAGCCCCAGCATTTT. This sequence encodes CASSWSQSNQPQHF.

The rearrangement joins TRBV6-2 or TRBV6-3 to TRBJ2-7, with a tentative D call TRBD1 (7 bases). This CDR3 region has 15 residues. V dropped 0 bases and J dropped 5 bases, with 14 bases sitting between them. CDR1 is MNHEY and CDR2 is SVGEGT in the germline V gene. In DNA, the CDR3 is TGTGCCAGCAGTTACTCGCAGGGGGAGGTGGACGAGCAGTACTTC. Amino acid sequence: CASSYSQGEVDEQYF.